Presented here are 21 T cell receptor beta chains from one specimen sequenced in a study of T cells in Graves' hyperthyroidism and ophthalmopathy. Amplified TCR beta CDR3 regions came from RNA transcripts. Researchers ran a first-round RT-PCR on the TCR CDR3 using the HTBI primer set. TCRdb fed the multiplex PCR reads into MiXCR, producing one record per CDR3 protein. The table shows around 700,000 distinct CDR3 sequences, with roughly a sixth occurring only once. The source material was blood. All receptors come from a woman between 45 and 60 years old with Graves' hyperthyroidism that later progressed to Graves' ophthalmopathy.

The chain employs TRBV2 and TRBJ2-7; either TRBD1 or TRBD2 may supply D (6 bases each). Germline V gives CDR1 SNHLY, CDR2 FYNNEI. The length of the CDR3 is 17 residues. V dropped 2 bases and J dropped 3 bases, with 20 bases sitting between them. The CDR3 DNA is TGTGCCAGCAGTGAAACCTACTTCGGGGGCGCAGACTACGAGCAGTACTTC. Its translation: CASSETYFGGADYEQYF.

This clonotype has a count of ten or more. This chain links TRBV11-2 with TRBJ2-5; no clear D. Trimming removed 3 bases at V and 5 bases at J, with 13 bases between. This CDR3 region has 14 residues. Germline loops: CDR1 SGHAT, CDR2 FQNNGV. CDR3 sequence reads: CASSFWTRPETQYF. The CDR3 DNA sequence: TGTGCCAGCAGCTTTTGGACGAGACCGGAGACCCAGTACTTC.

This clonotype was counted many times. This chain links TRBV30 with TRBJ1-2; TRBD1 matches at 7 bases. This CDR3 has 13 residues. Germline lookup yields CDR1 GTSNPN and CDR2 SVGIG (reference sequence). The ends lost 0 bases at V and 5 bases at J; junction bases unmatched: 3. CDR3 DNA: TGTGCCTGGAGTGTAGCAGGGGGTTATGGCTACACCTTC. Translated: CAWSVAGGYGYTF. The full variable domain, its missing parts supplied by reference TRBV30 and TRBJ1-2, is SQTIHQWPATLVQPVGSPLSLECTVEGTSNPNLYWYRQAAGRGLQLLFYSVGIGQISSEVPQNLSASRPQDRQFILSSKKLLLSDSGFYLCAWSVAGGYGYTFGSGTRLTVV.

This clonotype was found many times. The chain uses TRBV12-3 or TRBV12-4 and TRBJ1-2, with D tentatively TRBD1 (6 bases). V was clipped by 6 bases and J by 8 bases, with 16 bases between them. There are 13 residues in the CDR3. The CDR3 sequence: CASRTGFGEGYTF. DNA of the CDR3: TGTGCCAGCAGAACAGGGTTTGGTGAAGGCTACACCTTC.

This clonotype was counted only a few times. V and J are TRBV15 and TRBJ1-1; D might be TRBD1 (5 bases). V was shortened by 1 base and J by 3 bases, with 12 bases between the two germline ends. The CDR3 sequence is 15 residues long. Per germline, CDR1 LNHNV and CDR2 YYDKDF (reference sequence). Here the CDR3 reads CATSRGGGGDTEAFF. As DNA, the CDR3 is TGTGCCACCAGCAGAGGGGGGGGAGGGGACACTGAAGCTTTCTTT.

In its sample, this clonotype was seen many times. The chain recombines TRBV7-9 with TRBJ1-2, with 8 bases that match TRBD1. With V trimmed by 4 bases and J by 4 bases, 8 bases remained unmatched. This CDR3 is built from 15 residues. Per the germline V gene, CDR1 is SEHNR and CDR2 is FQNEAQ (reference sequence). This chain's CDR3 is CASSSIDRGVYGYTF. The CDR3 DNA reads TGTGCCAGCAGCTCGATAGACAGGGGTGTCTATGGCTACACCTTC.

This rearrangement joins TRBV5-6 to TRBJ2-2; no clear D gene. The CDR3 has 11 amino acids. Trimming took 2 bases from V and 7 from J, leaving 3 bases between them. Per the germline V gene, CDR1 is SGHDT and CDR2 is YYEEEE. The CDR3 nucleotides are TGTGCCAGCAGCTTCATCGGGGAGCTGTTTTTT. Encoded protein: CASSFIGELFF.

This clonotype was seen a handful of times. The V call is TRBV3-1, the J call TRBJ2-3; no definite D call. This CDR3 is 15 amino acids long. Trimming left V 0 bases short and J 5 bases short, with 12 bases between. Per the germline V gene, CDR1 is LGHDT and CDR2 is YNNKEL (reference sequence). The CDR3 DNA reads as TGTGCCAGCAGCCAAGATTCGTCCCGAGTAGATACGCAGTATTTT. This gives the protein CASSQDSSRVDTQYF.

This clonotype occurred a few times. CDR3 DNA sequence: TGTGCCAGCAGGTTACAGGGCGACGTTAACTATGGCTACACCTTC. It translates to CASRLQGDVNYGYTF. This chain joins TRBV12-3 or TRBV12-4 and TRBJ1-2, with a possible D match to TRBD1 (6 bases). The V end was cut by 6 bases, the J end by 1 base, with 15 bases between. The CDR3 has 15 residues.

This clonotype came up many times. The V gene is TRBV27, the J gene TRBJ2-1; 11 bases are a match to TRBD2. CDR3 length: 16 amino acids. V dropped 1 base and J dropped 5; count of bases not matched to a gene: 4. Germline V lookup: CDR1 MNHEY, CDR2 SMNVEV (reference sequence). The CDR3 spells CASSLFSGGADNEQFF. CDR3 in DNA: TGTGCCAGCAGTTTATTTAGCGGGGGGGCCGACAATGAGCAGTTCTTC.

Many counts were recorded for this clonotype. The genes are TRBV20-1 and TRBJ1-5; D is unclear. The CDR3 length is 15 residues. Germline CDR1 DFQATT, CDR2 SNEGSKA (reference sequence). The germline V and J ends were trimmed by 0 bases and 2 bases, with 11 bases remaining between them. CDR3 sequence reads: CSARDAPSRNQPQHF. DNA for the CDR3: TGCAGTGCTAGAGATGCCCCCAGCCGCAATCAGCCCCAGCATTTT.

The sample holds a few counts of this clonotype. The rearrangement uses TRBV18 and TRBJ1-4, with 9 bases identical to TRBD1. Germline V gene sequence: CDR1 KGHSH, CDR2 LQKENI. V trimming: 8 bases; J trimming: 10 bases; junction bases outside the gene matches: 11. This CDR3 is built from 14 residues. Here the CDR3 reads CASSPGQGKGKLFF. CDR3 bases: TGTGCCAGCAGTCCGGGACAGGGCAAGGGAAAACTGTTTTTT.

A word on this clonotype: Given a much more abundant clone one base away, this may be a read error. The gene calls are TRBV20-1 and TRBJ2-3, with 14 bases lining up with TRBD2. Per the germline V gene, CDR1 is DFQATT and CDR2 is SNEGSKA (reference sequence). The CDR3 extends over 16 amino acids. The CDR3 region is CSARAGTSGSTDAQYF. CDR3 DNA: TGCAGTGCCCGAGCGGGGACTAGCGGGAGCACAGATGCGCAGTATTTT.

The V and J genes are TRBV20-1 and TRBJ2-7; D perhaps matches TRBD1 (6 bases). The CDR3 covers 14 residues. With 2 bases removed from V and 0 bases from J, the gap between germline ends came to 11 bases. In germline, CDR1 is DFQATT, CDR2 SNEGSKA (reference sequence). CDR3 bases: TGCAGTGCTAGACCACAGGGTTTCTCCTACGAGCAGTACTTC. Its translation is CSARPQGFSYEQYF.

Comment on this clonotype: This may come from a read error, since a much larger clone is one base off. The genes are TRBV12-3 or TRBV12-4 and TRBJ1-4; the match to TRBD1 covers 8 bases. J was trimmed by 7 bases and V by 5 bases; bases with no gene match: 6. The CDR3 has 14 amino acids. CDR3 loop: CASSGTGGGEKLFF. DNA of the CDR3: TGTGCCAGCAGTGGGACAGGCGGGGGTGAAAAACTGTTTTTT.

This clonotype was detected ten times or more. V gene TRBV7-8 combines with J gene TRBJ1-6, with 7 bases lining up with TRBD1. Germline values: CDR1 SGHVS, CDR2 FQNEAQ. This CDR3 has 15 residues. Trimming removed 4 bases from V and 7 bases from J; junction bases left unmatched: 7. CDR3 nucleotide sequence: TGTGCCAGCAGCTCGGGACAGCCATTGAATTCACCCCTCCACTTT. Residues: CASSSGQPLNSPLHF. Combining the CDR3 with reference TRBV7-8 and TRBJ1-6 gives the whole variable domain GAGVSQSPRYKVAKRGQDVALRCDPISGHVSLFWYQQALGQGPEFLTYFQNEAQLDKSGLPSDRFFAERPEGSVSTLKIQRTQQEDSAVYLCASSSGQPLNSPLHFGNGTRLTVT.

This clonotype was counted at least ten times. The DNA for the CDR3 is TGCGCCAGCAGCCTCGGACAGGGGCCGAACACCGGGGAGCTGTTTTTT. Residues: CASSLGQGPNTGELFF. V and J are TRBV5-1 and TRBJ2-2; 9 bases agree with TRBD1. J was trimmed by 0 bases and V by 4 bases; bases with no gene match: 4. Germline lookup yields CDR1 SGHRS and CDR2 YFSETQ. This CDR3 is built from 16 residues. Combining the CDR3 with reference TRBV5-1 and TRBJ2-2 gives the whole variable domain KAGVTQTPRYLIKTRGQQVTLSCSPISGHRSVSWYQQTPGQGLQFLFEYFSETQRNKGNFPGRFSGRQFSNSRSEMNVSTLELGDSALYLCASSLGQGPNTGELFFGEGSRLTVL.

The J gene is TRBJ2-7, the V gene TRBV7-3, with D unresolved. Germline assignment: CDR1 SGHTA and CDR2 FQGTGA. V was trimmed by 3 bases and J by 9 bases, leaving 15 bases between them. This CDR3 comprises 13 residues. DNA for the CDR3: TGTGCCAGCAGCTTGGGGAAAGTGGAACGGCAGTACTTC. Its protein is CASSLGKVERQYF.

This clonotype was seen only a few times. The chain joins TRBV9 to TRBJ1-4; maybe TRBD1 (5 bases). Per the germline V gene, CDR1 is SGDLS and CDR2 is YYNGEE. This CDR3 comprises 18 residues. V was cut by 4 bases and J by 0 bases, with 19 bases left in between. CDR3 region: CASSTRLGGSATNEKLFF. The DNA of the CDR3 is TGTGCCAGCAGCACTCGCTTGGGGGGATCTGCAACTAATGAAAAACTGTTTTTT. Complete variable domain (other parts from reference TRBV9 and TRBJ1-4): DSGVTQTPKHLITATGQRVTLRCSPRSGDLSVYWYQQSLDQGLQFLIQYYNGEERAKGNILERFSAQQFPDLHSELNLSSLELGDSALYFCASSTRLGGSATNEKLFFGSGTQLSVL.

The chain recombines TRBV19 with TRBJ2-2, with D possibly called TRBD1 or TRBD2 (6 bases each). The germline V and J ends were trimmed by 6 bases and 4 bases, with 21 bases remaining between them. The CDR3 sequence is 17 residues long. The germline CDR1 and CDR2 sequences are LNHDA and SQIVND (reference sequence). CDR3 sequence (DNA): TGTGCCAGTAGCCTCCCTTCCGGGGGCGCGGGCACCGGGGAGCTGTTTTTT. It encodes CASSLPSGGAGTGELFF.

There are a few counts of this clonotype. The chain is built from TRBV29-1 and TRBJ2-3, with 10 bases aligning to TRBD2. Germline CDR1 SQVTM, CDR2 ANQGSEA. The trim removed 6 bases at V and 1 base at J, leaving 10 bases unmatched. The CDR3 runs to 16 residues. The CDR3 DNA follows: TGCAGCGTCCTAAGGACTAGCGGTCAGGGCACAGATACGCAGTATTTT. It yields the protein CSVLRTSGQGTDTQYF.